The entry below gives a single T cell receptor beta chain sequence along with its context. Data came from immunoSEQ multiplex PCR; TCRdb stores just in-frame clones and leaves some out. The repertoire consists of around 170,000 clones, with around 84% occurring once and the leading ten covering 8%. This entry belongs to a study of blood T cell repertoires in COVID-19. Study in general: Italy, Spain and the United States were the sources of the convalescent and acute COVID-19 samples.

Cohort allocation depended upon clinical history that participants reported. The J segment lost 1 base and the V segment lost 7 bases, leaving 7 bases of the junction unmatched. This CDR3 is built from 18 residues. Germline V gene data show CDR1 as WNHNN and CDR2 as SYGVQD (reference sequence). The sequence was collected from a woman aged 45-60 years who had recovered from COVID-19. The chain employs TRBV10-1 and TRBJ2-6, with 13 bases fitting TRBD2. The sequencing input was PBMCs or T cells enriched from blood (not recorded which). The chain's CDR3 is CASTSGLAGVSGANVLTF. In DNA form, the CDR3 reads TGCGCCAGCACATCAGGACTAGCGGGGGTATCTGGGGCCAACGTCCTGACTTTC.